This entry describes one T cell receptor (beta chain). Its antigen is not identified. The sample is drawn from a study of shared clonotypes between healthy human individuals. Overall study results and limits: It was the few donors that limited the genetic and exposure-history diversity represented.

Generated by immunoSEQ multiplex PCR, the TCRdb table keeps only in-frame clones and is missing some. The sample shows roughly 770,000 clones, approximately 97% of them seen only once. CDR1 is MNHEY and CDR2 is SMNVEV in the germline V gene (reference sequence). The CDR3 extends over 15 amino acids. The J segment lost 6 bases and the V segment lost 3 bases, leaving 7 bases of the junction unmatched. CD45RO-negative, CCR7-positively selected cells formed the naive CD8 fraction, excluding terminally differentiated effector memory CD45RA+ cells. This clonotype was obtained from a young man in good health. This sequence joins TRBV27 and TRBJ2-1; 8 bases fit TRBD1. Sequencing used naive CD8+ T cells sorted from blood. CDR3 in amino acids: CASSLPGQAFNEQFF. The CDR3 DNA is TGTGCCAGCAGTTTGCCGGGACAGGCCTTCAATGAGCAGTTCTTC.